This T cell receptor beta chain emerged from a study of blood T cell repertoires in COVID-19. This CDR3 spans 17 amino acids. Germline trimming cut 4 bases from V and 3 bases from J; bases unmatched to any gene: 5. Germline assignment: CDR1 KGHDR and CDR2 SFDVKD. As processed by the authors: Amplifying reference gene primers gave estimates of nucleated cell counts. TCRdb keeps only in-frame clones here, not all; method: immunoSEQ multiplex PCR. V and J calls and clone size come straight from that table; D and trimming were deduced from the DNA. The repertoire consists of about 140,000 clones, with about 79% occurring once and the leading ten covering 10% to 13%.

V gene TRBV24-1 combines with J gene TRBJ2-1, with 13 bases lining up with TRBD2. The sequencing sample was made of peripheral blood. The receptor's source is a man in his sixties with active or convalescent COVID-19. This CDR3 is CATSDPGLAGVYNEQFF. CDR3 DNA sequence: TGTGCCACCAGTGACCCAGGACTAGCGGGAGTCTACAATGAGCAGTTCTTC.